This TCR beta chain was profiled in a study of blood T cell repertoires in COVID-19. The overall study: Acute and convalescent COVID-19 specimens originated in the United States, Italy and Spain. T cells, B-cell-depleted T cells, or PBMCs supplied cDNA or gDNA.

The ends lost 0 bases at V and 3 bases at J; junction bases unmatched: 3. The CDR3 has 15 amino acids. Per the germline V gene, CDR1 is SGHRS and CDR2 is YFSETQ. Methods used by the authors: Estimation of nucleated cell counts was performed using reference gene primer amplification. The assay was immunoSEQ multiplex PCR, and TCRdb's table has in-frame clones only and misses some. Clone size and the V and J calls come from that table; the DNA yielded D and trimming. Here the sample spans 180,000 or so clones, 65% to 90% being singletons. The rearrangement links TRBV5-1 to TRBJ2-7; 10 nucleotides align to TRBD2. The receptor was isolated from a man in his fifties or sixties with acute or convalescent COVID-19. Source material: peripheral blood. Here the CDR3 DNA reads TGCGCCAGCAGCTTGGGGCTAGCGGGAGACTACGAGCAGTACTTC. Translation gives CASSLGLAGDYEQYF.